This TCR beta chain was sequenced during a study of T-cell memory formation after mild COVID-19. Study in general: TCR clusters were largely donor specific.

Germline V lookup: CDR1 SGHRS, CDR2 YFSETQ. V lost 0 bases and J lost 9, with 10 bases in between. CDR3 size: 13 residues. This clonotype was seen only a few times. TCRdb re-called the 5' RACE reads through MiXCR, storing one row per CDR3 protein. Among roughly 600,000 distinct CDR3 sequences listed, about a sixth were seen once. The chain combines TRBV5-1 with TRBJ1-5, with D hard to call. This clonotype originated in an adult woman who had mild COVID-19 (a few samples of this study predate the infection). Cell type and time point are not known. Sequencing was carried out using PBMCs or a T cell subset sorted from them (not recorded which). The CDR3 here is CASSLGGSWPQHF. The CDR3 bases are TGCGCCAGCAGCTTGGGAGGGAGCTGGCCCCAGCATTTT.